A single sample is the source of the 9 T cell receptor beta chains below, sequenced in a study of control samples from healthy donors and cancer patients. Only in-frame clones appear in the TCRdb table, and some are missing; sequencing was by immunoSEQ multiplex PCR. Here the sample spans about 120,000 clones, 80% to 90% being singletons. Material for sequencing was PBMCs. These receptors originate from a woman in her forties or fifties with colorectal cancer.

This clone was counted between two and nine times. This chain links TRBV9 with TRBJ1-1, with D perhaps matching TRBD1 (5 bases). The V gene lost 3 bases and the J gene lost 1 base, with 13 bases spanning the gap. The CDR3 spans 15 residues. CDR1 SGDLS and CDR2 YYNGEE come from the germline V gene. In DNA form, the CDR3 reads TGTGCCAGCAGCGCCTCGGGACTCAGGAACACTGAAGCTTTCTTT. As protein: CASSASGLRNTEAFF. Together with reference TRBV9 and TRBJ1-1, the CDR3 gives the full variable domain: DSGVTQTPKHLITATGQRVTLRCSPRSGDLSVYWYQQSLDQGLQFLIQYYNGEERAKGNILERFSAQQFPDLHSELNLSSLELGDSALYFCASSASGLRNTEAFFGQGTRLTVV.

This chain links TRBV12-5 with TRBJ2-2; 8 bases line up with TRBD1. The CDR3 consists of 18 residues. The germline gives CDR1 LGHNT, CDR2 FRNRAP. J lost 8 bases, V lost 0 bases, and 14 bases had no gene match. CDR3: CASGLVLGQGLRGGELFF. The CDR3 nucleotides are TGTGCTAGTGGTTTGGTACTCGGACAGGGCCTCCGAGGGGGGGAGCTGTTTTTT.

The CDR3 sequence is CASSLATAGDLNEQYF. The CDR3 DNA reads as TGCGCCAGCAGCTTGGCCACTGCGGGAGACCTGAACGAGCAGTACTTC. The rearrangement joins TRBV5-1 to TRBJ2-7; 7 bases match TRBD2. CDR3 size: 16 residues. Germline values: CDR1 SGHRS, CDR2 YFSETQ. V shed 0 bases, J shed 5 bases, and the junction held 11 bases outside the gene matches. The full variable domain, its missing parts supplied by reference TRBV5-1 and TRBJ2-7, is KAGVTQTPRYLIKTRGQQVTLSCSPISGHRSVSWYQQTPGQGLQFLFEYFSETQRNKGNFPGRFSGRQFSNSRSEMNVSTLELGDSALYLCASSLATAGDLNEQYFGPGTRLTVT.

This chain connects TRBV7-9 to TRBJ1-2; no definite D call. V lost 1 base to trimming and J lost 8 bases, with 5 bases between them. The germline CDR1 and CDR2 sequences are SEHNR and FQNEAQ (reference sequence). The CDR3 loop spans 11 amino acids. The DNA of the CDR3 is TGTGCCAGCAGCTTAGTCCTGGGCTACACCTTC. This encodes CASSLVLGYTF. Using reference TRBV7-9 and TRBJ1-2 for the parts outside the CDR3, the full variable domain is DTGVSQNPRHKITKRGQNVTFRCDPISEHNRLYWYRQTLGQGPEFLTYFQNEAQLEKSRLLSDRFSAERPKGSFSTLEIQRTEQGDSAMYLCASSLVLGYTFGSGTRLTVV.

V usage is TRBV7-3 and J usage is TRBJ2-5, with D unclear. This CDR3 has 13 residues. Germline V gene data show CDR1 as SGHTA and CDR2 as FQGTGA. Trimming removed 2 bases from V and 3 bases from J, with 7 bases in between. This CDR3 is CASSLSGKETQYF. In DNA, the CDR3 is TGTGCCAGCAGCTTATCCGGAAAAGAGACCCAGTACTTC.

The chain links TRBV2 to TRBJ1-4; D gene uncertain. V was pared by 7 bases and J by 5 bases, with 11 bases between. The germline gives CDR1 SNHLY, CDR2 FYNNEI. The CDR3 has 13 residues. The CDR3 DNA reads as TGTGCCAGCATCCGCAGAGAGAATGAAAAACTGTTTTTT. Translating it yields CASIRRENEKLFF.

V usage is TRBV2 and J usage is TRBJ2-2; 10 positions agree with TRBD1. V lost 6 bases to trimming and J lost 5 bases; unmatched junction nucleotides: 6. Germline CDR1 is SNHLY and CDR2 is FYNNEI. This CDR3 region has 15 residues. In DNA form, the CDR3 reads TGTGCCAGCAGAGCAACGGGACAGGGGACCGGGGAGCTGTTTTTT. Protein sequence: CASRATGQGTGELFF.

The chain combines TRBV11-3 with TRBJ2-7; D may match TRBD1 or TRBD2 (5 bases each). The CDR3 spans 14 residues. Germline V CDR1 and CDR2: SGHNT, YENEEA. V was clipped by 5 bases and J by 1 base, with 12 bases between them. The CDR3 protein is CASSLTGTSYEQYF. For the CDR3, the DNA is TGTGCCAGCAGCCTCACCGGGACGTCCTACGAGCAGTACTTC.

The CDR3 DNA reads TGTGCCAGCAGCTTATTGGAAAATCAGCCCCAGCATTTT. It yields the protein CASSLLENQPQHF. J is TRBJ1-5 and V is TRBV7-9, with no clear D. The CDR3 length is 13 residues. Trimming removed 2 bases at V and 4 bases at J, with 6 bases between. Germline V gene sequence: CDR1 SEHNR, CDR2 FQNEAQ (reference sequence). The variable domain in full, with the rest retrieved from reference TRBV7-9 and TRBJ1-5, is DTGVSQNPRHKITKRGQNVTFRCDPISEHNRLYWYRQTLGQGPEFLTYFQNEAQLEKSRLLSDRFSAERPKGSFSTLEIQRTEQGDSAMYLCASSLLENQPQHFGDGTRLSIL.